A single sample gave rise to the 17 T cell receptor beta chains below, sequenced in a study of T cell responses to AZD1222 COVID-19 vaccine. Clones were read by immunoSEQ multiplex PCR, and TCRdb kept only the in-frame ones, dropping some. The sample carries about 100,000 clones, roughly 89% recorded once. Here the sequenced sample was peripheral blood, taken on day 0 of AZD1222 vaccination. These receptors came from an adult in good health.

V and J are TRBV2 and TRBJ1-1, with unresolved D. Germline V gives CDR1 SNHLY, CDR2 FYNNEI. This CDR3 is built from 13 residues. The V and J ends lost 4 bases and 2 bases respectively, with 8 bases between them. The chain's CDR3 is CASSVLSNTEAFF. CDR3 nucleotides: TGTGCCAGCAGTGTCCTATCCAACACTGAAGCTTTCTTT. Using reference TRBV2 and TRBJ1-1 for the parts outside the CDR3, the full variable domain is EPEVTQTPSHQVTQMGQEVILRCVPISNHLYFYWYRQILGQKVEFLVSFYNNEISEKSEIFDDQFSVERPDGSNFTLKIRSTKLEDSAMYFCASSVLSNTEAFFGQGTRLTVV.

The genes are TRBV19 and TRBJ2-2; perhaps TRBD1 as D (6 bases). This CDR3 comprises 19 residues. V lost 3 bases, J lost 6 bases, and 26 bases lay in between. CDR1 and CDR2 (germline): LNHDA, SQIVND (reference sequence). CDR3 amino acids: CASSIVMFGGARVAGELFF. The CDR3 nucleotides read TGTGCCAGTAGTATTGTGATGTTTGGGGGCGCGAGGGTGGCCGGGGAGCTGTTTTTT. Drawing the rest from reference TRBV19 and TRBJ2-2, the complete variable domain is DGGITQSPKYLFRKEGQNVTLSCEQNLNHDAMYWYRQDPGQGLRLIYYSQIVNDFQKGDIAEGYSVSREKKESFPLTVTSAQKNPTAFYLCASSIVMFGGARVAGELFFGEGSRLTVL.

The chain combines TRBV3-1 (or the pseudogene TRBV3-2) with TRBJ1-2; D is perhaps TRBD1 (5 bases). Germline V gene sequence: CDR1 LGHDT, CDR2 YNNKEL (reference sequence). The CDR3 runs 13 residues. V dropped 1 base and J dropped 6 bases, with 9 bases sitting between them. Here the CDR3 reads CASSQVGAHGYTF. As DNA, the CDR3 is TGTGCCAGCAGCCAAGTCGGGGCCCATGGCTACACCTTC.

This chain links TRBV6-2 or TRBV6-3 with TRBJ2-2; 9 bases match TRBD2. This CDR3 comprises 15 residues. V lost 6 bases to trimming and J lost 4 bases; unmatched junction nucleotides: 6. Germline V gives CDR1 MNHEY, CDR2 SVGEGT. The CDR3: CASSRTSETTGELFF. For the CDR3, the DNA is TGTGCCAGCAGCCGGACTAGCGAAACCACCGGGGAGCTGTTTTTT.

This sequence joins TRBV3-1 (or the pseudogene TRBV3-2) and TRBJ2-3; D perhaps matches TRBD1 (6 bases). Germline V gives CDR1 LGHDT, CDR2 YNNKEL (reference sequence). The CDR3 sequence is 18 residues long. The germline V and J ends were trimmed by 0 bases and 2 bases, with 18 bases remaining between them. The CDR3 protein is CASSQDLRGPDPTDTQYF. Here the CDR3 DNA reads TGTGCCAGCAGCCAAGATCTCAGGGGCCCCGACCCCACAGATACGCAGTATTTT.

The chain couples TRBV3-1 (or the pseudogene TRBV3-2) to TRBJ1-2; D unclear. The CDR3 length is 15 residues. Between the trimmed V and J ends, which lost 1 base and 4 bases, there was a span of 13 bases. Germline V gene sequence: CDR1 LGHDT, CDR2 YNNKEL (reference sequence). DNA for the CDR3: TGTGCCAGCAGCCAAGGGGCGAGGGCAGTCTATGGCTACACCTTC. Translating it yields CASSQGARAVYGYTF.

The chain uses TRBV5-4 and TRBJ1-6, with D possibly matching TRBD1 (6 bases). Trimming pared 4 bases from V and 10 bases from J, leaving 15 bases between. The germline gives CDR1 SGHNT, CDR2 YYREEE (reference sequence). This CDR3 contains 14 residues. The CDR3 nucleotides are TGTGCCAGCAGCCTCCGACAGGCTGGGTCACCCCTCCACTTT. Encoded protein: CASSLRQAGSPLHF.

This sequence joins TRBV27 and TRBJ2-7, with 12 bases identical to TRBD1. The CDR3 covers 16 residues. CDR1 MNHEY and CDR2 SMNVEV come from the germline V gene (reference sequence). V lost 4 bases to trimming and J lost 4 bases; unmatched junction nucleotides: 8. The CDR3 sequence: CASSSNRDRGRYEQYF. CDR3 nucleotides: TGTGCCAGCAGTTCCAACCGGGACAGGGGGCGATACGAGCAGTACTTC.

The genes are TRBV28 and TRBJ2-5; D gene unclear. The V end was cut by 6 bases, the J end by 5 bases, with 10 bases between. Germline values: CDR1 MDHEN, CDR2 SYDVKM. The CDR3 runs to 12 residues. CDR3 region: CASSPLWETQYF. DNA of the CDR3: TGTGCCAGCAGCCCTCTCTGGGAGACCCAGTACTTC. Complete variable domain (other parts from reference TRBV28 and TRBJ2-5): DVKVTQSSRYLVKRTGEKVFLECVQDMDHENMFWYRQDPGLGLRLIYFSYDVKMKEKGDIPEGYSVSREKKERFSLILESASTNQTSMYLCASSPLWETQYFGPGTRLLVL.

J is TRBJ1-1 and V is TRBV27; D gene uncertain. V dropped 8 bases and J dropped 3 bases, with 10 bases sitting between them. Germline V CDR1 and CDR2: MNHEY, SMNVEV (reference sequence). This CDR3 comprises 12 residues. The CDR3 reads CASLQVDTEAFF. CDR3 sequence (DNA): TGTGCCAGCTTGCAGGTAGACACTGAAGCTTTCTTT.

The CDR3 DNA reads TGCGCCAGCAGTGGAGGGGGACCAAAGTCTGAAGCTTTCTTT. Amino acid sequence: CASSGGGPKSEAFF. The chain carries TRBV10-1 and TRBJ1-1; a possible D gene is TRBD1 (6 bases). V lost 4 bases, J lost 6 bases, and 15 bases lay in between. This CDR3 is built from 14 residues. The germline V gene encodes CDR1 WNHNN and CDR2 SYGVQD (reference sequence).

The chain joins TRBV4-1 to TRBJ2-5; D is ambiguous. The CDR3 is 13 residues long. The germline V and J ends were trimmed by 4 bases and 5 bases, with 11 bases remaining between them. Germline V gene lookup returns CDR1 MGHRA and CDR2 YSYEKL. The chain's CDR3 is CASSRWIEETQYF. The CDR3, as DNA: TGCGCCAGCAGCCGGTGGATCGAGGAGACCCAGTACTTC.

The chain uses TRBV5-1 and TRBJ1-3; tentative D call: TRBD1 (5 bases). The germline V and J ends were trimmed by 1 base and 4 bases, with 21 bases remaining between them. Germline lookup yields CDR1 SGHRS and CDR2 YFSETQ. The CDR3 length is 18 residues. The CDR3 DNA reads as TGCGCCAGCAGCTTGACCCCAATGGCCCAGGGAAGAGGAAACACCATATATTTT. It translates to CASSLTPMAQGRGNTIYF. The entire variable domain, with the rest obtained from reference TRBV5-1 and TRBJ1-3, is as follows: KAGVTQTPRYLIKTRGQQVTLSCSPISGHRSVSWYQQTPGQGLQFLFEYFSETQRNKGNFPGRFSGRQFSNSRSEMNVSTLELGDSALYLCASSLTPMAQGRGNTIYFGEGSWLTVV.

The chain couples TRBV11-3 to TRBJ2-5; TRBD2 matches 8 bases. Per germline, CDR1 SGHNT and CDR2 YENEEA. V trimming: 1 base; J trimming: 5 bases; junction bases outside the gene matches: 9. CDR3 length: 16 residues. The CDR3 sequence: CASSLAGGRPEETQYF. In DNA, the CDR3 is TGTGCCAGCAGCTTAGCGGGGGGGCGACCGGAGGAGACCCAGTACTTC.

The V call is TRBV6-5, the J call TRBJ2-1, with 10 positions matching TRBD1. CDR3 length: 15 residues. J lost 4 bases, V lost 1 base, and 1 base had no gene match. Germline-derived CDR1 and CDR2 are MNHEY and SVGAGI. Here the CDR3 DNA reads TGTGCCAGCAGTTACTTGGGACAGGGGTACAATGAGCAGTTCTTC. This translates into CASSYLGQGYNEQFF.

V usage is TRBV10-1 and J usage is TRBJ2-2; 9 bases match TRBD1. This CDR3 has 16 residues. CDR1 WNHNN and CDR2 SYGVQD come from the germline V gene (reference sequence). J lost 9 bases, V lost 5 bases, and 13 bases had no gene match. The CDR3 is CASSTGTGSLSRELFF. The CDR3 DNA is TGCGCCAGCAGTACCGGGACAGGGTCTTTGTCAAGGGAGCTGTTTTTT.

V gene TRBV2 combines with J gene TRBJ1-2; possible D gene TRBD1, 5 bases. Germline CDR1 SNHLY, CDR2 FYNNEI. Trimming stripped 0 bases from V and 7 bases from J, with 15 bases between. The CDR3 sequence is 15 residues long. The CDR3 DNA reads TGTGCCAGCAGTGAAGCGTTGGACGGGGACCGTGGCTACACCTTC. Protein sequence: CASSEALDGDRGYTF.